These T cell receptor beta chains were read from a single sample in a study of blood T cell repertoires in COVID-19. The assay was immunoSEQ multiplex PCR, and TCRdb's table has in-frame clones only and misses some. Of about 250,000 clones in the sample, around 88% are singletons; the top ten hold approximately 5.5%. Sequencing input: peripheral blood. The receptors come from a woman aged 80 or older with COVID-19, enrolled during active disease. CDR3s include the opening cysteine and the closing phenylalanine or tryptophan. The D gene is left open where the match is weak.

>-|TRBV6-2/TRBV6-3|TRBJ1-1
CASSAGHKNTEAFF
>TRBD2|TRBV11-3|TRBJ2-3
CASSFVGGALDTQYF
>-|TRBV28|TRBJ1-1
CASSLRGGANTEAFF
>-|TRBV14|TRBJ1-2
CASSQGLWHTF
>TRBD2|TRBV7-3|TRBJ2-3
CASSLNPSGAGTDTQYF
>-|TRBV20-1|TRBJ1-1
CSASRPGVTEAFF
>-|TRBV27|TRBJ1-2
CASGERRGITYGYTF
>TRBD1|TRBV11-2|TRBJ2-5
CASTIRPTAGGQETQYF
>TRBD1|TRBV6-2/TRBV6-3|TRBJ1-5
CASSGTGISNQPQHF
>-|TRBV7-2|TRBJ1-6
CASSLVSLNSPLHF
>TRBD1|TRBV5-6|TRBJ1-1
CASSSEGGRGMNTEAFF
>TRBD2|TRBV7-2|TRBJ2-3
CASSPSGKNTDTQYF
>-|TRBV9|TRBJ2-7
CASSVDVRAYEQYF
>TRBD1|TRBV10-2|TRBJ1-1
CASSDRGTGKVEAFF
>TRBD1|TRBV11-2|TRBJ1-3
CASSLARGSGNTIYF
>TRBD2|TRBV7-4|TRBJ2-7
CASSLGETGGCDEQYF
>-|TRBV7-2|TRBJ1-2
CASSLSGGANYGYTF
>TRBD1|TRBV29-1|TRBJ1-1
CSAGTGTEAFF
>-|TRBV6-5|TRBJ2-1
CASSYRRGGYEQFF
>TRBD2|TRBV2|TRBJ2-5
CASGGVAGRYQETQYF
>TRBD1|TRBV30|TRBJ1-2
CAWRIHRDRDNLGYTF
>TRBD2|TRBV11-2|TRBJ2-1
CASSSGGGPSGGVNEQFF
>-|TRBV5-1|TRBJ1-1
CASSLGSRTRGVNTEAFF
>-|TRBV2|TRBJ2-5
CASSELRGGETQYF
>-|TRBV12-3/TRBV12-4|TRBJ2-3
CAISGSLRDTQYF
>TRBD1|TRBV5-4|TRBJ2-1
CASSSDGTVYNEQFF
>-|TRBV18|TRBJ1-4
CASSPRKGLNEKLFF
>TRBD2|TRBV13|TRBJ2-3
CASRGTSVSDTQYF
>-|TRBV2|TRBJ1-3
CASSVAVGQGNTIYF
>TRBD1|TRBV5-1|TRBJ2-3
CASSPGTGSADTQYF
>-|TRBV6-5|TRBJ1-1
CASSYVRDGRAFF
>-|TRBV19|TRBJ1-2
CASSMTGGYGYTF
>-|TRBV9|TRBJ2-7
CASSVEMGATYEQYF
>-|TRBV18|TRBJ1-1
CASSLAGTWDTEAFF
>-|TRBV9|TRBJ1-3
CASRRDFDTIYF
>-|TRBV19|TRBJ2-1
CASSIGLKGYNEQFF
>TRBD1|TRBV7-2|TRBJ2-2
CASRPQGAGGELFF
>-|TRBV18|TRBJ1-4
CASSLDATNEKLFF
>TRBD1|TRBV23-1|TRBJ2-2
CASSQGQDYTGELFF
>-|TRBV6-5|TRBJ1-5
CASSRTVNQPQHF
>-|TRBV6-2/TRBV6-3|TRBJ2-7
CASSFSDLVAEQYF
>TRBD1|TRBV18|TRBJ1-1
CASSPRVTGGLAEAFF
>-|TRBV5-8|TRBJ1-1
CASSFTGSSTEAFF
>-|TRBV6-1|TRBJ2-4
CASSEASLAKNIQYF
>-|TRBV5-4|TRBJ2-1
CASSLRGTNGDEQFF
>-|TRBV19|TRBJ1-2
CASSINGGIYGYTF
>-|TRBV7-2|TRBJ2-6
CASSFTGSGANVLTF